The T cell receptor (beta chain) described here comes from a study of cytomegalovirus exposure and HLA in healthy donors. At the level of the study: According to later analysis, the same platform produced the 120 validation and 600 to 800 first-cohort repertoires.

With 2 bases removed from V and 3 bases from J, the gap between germline ends came to 14 bases. The germline V gene has CDR1 SNHLY and CDR2 FYNNEI. The CDR3 length is 15 residues. General study results and limits: The tendency of first-cohort TCR clusters to co-occur in the 120 validation repertoires was identified by a subsequent analysis.

About this clone itself: Its antigen is as yet unknown.

Assay used: immunoSEQ multiplex PCR; TCRdb lists only in-frame clones, some missing. The repertoire holds under 200,000 clones, with around 90% as singletons. This sequence was found in a woman between 18 and 29 years old in good health and CMV-seropositive. The sequenced material came from PBMCs. The J gene is TRBJ2-7, the V gene TRBV2; TRBD2 is a possible D gene (5 bases). The CDR3 sequence: CASSEPRTGIYEQYF. The CDR3 coding sequence is TGTGCCAGCAGTGAACCCCGAACGGGAATCTACGAGCAGTACTTC.